This T cell receptor beta chain was recovered during a study of T cell responses to AZD1222 COVID-19 vaccine. For the study at large: Pooled samples include second doses given at about 4 or 12 weeks.

The CDR3 sequence is 16 residues long. CDR1 and CDR2 from the germline V gene are MNHEY and SVGEGT. Trimming took 2 bases from V and 3 from J; bases not matched to a gene: 9. Profiling relied on immunoSEQ multiplex PCR, and the TCRdb table lists in-frame clones only, not all of them. This sample has roughly 96,000 clones; over 75% occur once, and the top ten carry less than 3.5%. The TCR comes from an adult in good health. The V gene is TRBV6-2 or TRBV6-3, the J gene TRBJ2-7; 8 positions match TRBD1. Here the sequenced sample was peripheral blood, taken on day 0 of AZD1222 vaccination. The CDR3 bases are TGTGCCAGCAGTTACCTACAGGGGGAAGGGGTCTACGAGCAGTACTTC. Translated: CASSYLQGEGVYEQYF.